This T cell receptor beta chain comes out of a study of tumor and adjacent non-tumor tissue in lung cancer. Study in general: Stage I to III disease affected some 11 men and about 5 women aged roughly 31 to 85.

TCRbeta libraries were built with three rounds of nested PCR, modified from ARM-PCR. TCRdb passed the multiplex PCR reads through MiXCR, listing each CDR3 protein once. The repertoire holds 200,000 to 250,000 distinct CDR3 sequences, 60% to 75% seen once, with approximately 26% in the top ten. This CDR3 has 15 residues. Per germline, CDR1 KGHDR and CDR2 SFDVKD. Details on this clonotype: Relative to the germline gene, one junction end is altered; a read error may explain this.

The template was RNA from unsorted bulk tissue. V and J are TRBV24-1 and TRBJ2-2, with D tentatively TRBD2 (6 bases). This TCR derives from a man aged 60 to 69 with non-small cell lung cancer. The sample consisted of lung tumor tissue. In DNA, the CDR3 is TGTGCCACCGGAGGGCTGGGGCGCGCCACCGGGGAGCTGCTTTTT. Its translation is CATGGLGRATGELLF.